The rows below give T cell receptor beta chains drawn from one sample of a study of blood T cell repertoires in COVID-19. Sequencing used immunoSEQ multiplex PCR; TCRdb keeps in-frame clones, though not all of them. This table holds around 250,000 clones, around 86% found once. Sequencing input: peripheral blood. The receptors were sampled from a woman in her 70s with active or convalescent COVID-19. The CDR3 runs from the conserved cysteine through the conserved F or W. Each record gives: D gene, clone size, V gene, J gene, CDR3 DNA, CDR3 protein. The D gene is left open where the match is weak. Some rows have no size entry. The others give once, few or many, or a class for an expanded clone.

.	.	TRBV5-4	TRBJ1-4	TGTGCCAGCAAATCCAGTCAGAATGTTAATGAAAAACTGTTTTTT	CASKSSQNVNEKLFF
.	.	TRBV6-1	TRBJ1-2	TGTGCCAGCAGTGAAGGGGCAGGGCATCGCTACACCTTC	CASSEGAGHRYTF
TRBD1	.	TRBV19	TRBJ1-5	TGTGCCAGTAGTACTTCGGACAGGGCCAATCAGCCCCAGCATTTT	CASSTSDRANQPQHF
.	.	TRBV5-6	TRBJ1-2	TGTGCCAGCAGCCCGCCAGGGTATGGAGGCTACACCTTC	CASSPPGYGGYTF
.	.	TRBV6-5	TRBJ1-5	TGTGCCAGCAGGGACACCCTTTTGGATCAGCCCCAGCATTTT	CASRDTLLDQPQHF
TRBD1	.	TRBV6-5	TRBJ1-1	TGTGCCACCCGACAGGGGCGGAACACTGAAGCTTTCTTT	CATRQGRNTEAFF
TRBD1	.	TRBV5-1	TRBJ1-2	TGCGCCAGCAGCTTGACAGGGGCCGCTCAAGTTTTTTATGGCTACACCTTC	CASSLTGAAQVFYGYTF
TRBD2	.	TRBV7-2	TRBJ2-3	TGTGCCAGCAGCTTCAACTTAGCGGGGGGGCTAGTCACAGATACGCAGTATTTT	CASSFNLAGGLVTDTQYF
.	.	TRBV12-3/TRBV12-4	TRBJ2-1	TGTGCCAGCAGTTTCTCGAATGAGCAGTTCTTC	CASSFSNEQFF
.	.	TRBV20-1	TRBJ2-3	TGCAGTGCTAGTACTATCACCACTAGCACAGATACGCAGTATTTT	CSASTITTSTDTQYF
.	.	TRBV6-5	TRBJ1-4	TGTGCCAGCAGTTACTCTACAGGCTTTAATGAAAAACTGTTTTTT	CASSYSTGFNEKLFF
TRBD1	few	TRBV19	TRBJ1-2	TGTGCCATTTTTCATCCCGGGACAGAGCGTGGCTACACCTTC	CAIFHPGTERGYTF
.	.	TRBV15	TRBJ2-7	TGTGCCACCAGCAGACAGGGGTACGAGCAGTACTTC	CATSRQGYEQYF
.	.	TRBV5-1	TRBJ1-2	TGCGCCAGCAGCTCGCCAAAACTGGACACCACTAACTATGGCTACACCTTC	CASSSPKLDTTNYGYTF
.	.	TRBV3-1/TRBV3-2	TRBJ2-3	TGTGCCAGCAGCCCCGCCGTGAGAGCCGATACGCAGTATTTT	CASSPAVRADTQYF
TRBD1	.	TRBV4-3	TRBJ1-4	TGCGCCAGCAGCCAAACCAGGGGGGCGTCAACTAATGAAAAACTGTTTTTT	CASSQTRGASTNEKLFF
.	.	TRBV10-3	TRBJ2-7	TGTGCCATCAGTGAGTCGTATGCGGGCTACGAGCAGTACTTC	CAISESYAGYEQYF
.	once	TRBV7-2	TRBJ1-1	TGTGCCAGCAGCTTGGCCCCTACAGGGTCCAACACTGAAGCTTTCTTT	CASSLAPTGSNTEAFF
TRBD1	.	TRBV7-2	TRBJ2-7	TGTGCCAGCAGTTTTTCGCCGGGACAGTCCATCGAGCAGTACTTC	CASSFSPGQSIEQYF
.	.	TRBV5-4	TRBJ1-3	TGTGCCATCACGACAGGATCTGGAAACACCATATATTTT	CAITTGSGNTIYF
.	.	TRBV18	TRBJ2-5	TGTGCCAGCTCACCGGGTCAATTGGCGGGGGAGACCCAGTACTTC	CASSPGQLAGETQYF
.	.	TRBV7-9	TRBJ2-2	TGTGCCAGCACCCTCGGGGAGGTGAGGACCGGGGAGCTGTTTTTT	CASTLGEVRTGELFF
.	.	TRBV6-5	TRBJ2-3	TGTGCCAGCAGCTTAGCGGTAGACACAGATACGCAGTATTTT	CASSLAVDTDTQYF
.	.	TRBV12-3/TRBV12-4	TRBJ1-6	TGTGCCAGCAGTTTGCAGGGGAATTCACCCCTCCACTTT	CASSLQGNSPLHF
TRBD1	once	TRBV11-2	TRBJ1-1	TGTGCCAGCAGCCCCAGGGGGCCTGAAGCTTTCTTT	CASSPRGPEAFF
.	.	TRBV24-1	TRBJ1-1	TGTGCCACCAGTGGGGGGGGGATCCACACTGAAGCTTTCTTT	CATSGGGIHTEAFF
TRBD2	.	TRBV24-1	TRBJ2-2	TGTGCCACCAGTGCGTATACGCGGGGGAAGTACACCGGGGAGCTGTTTTTT	CATSAYTRGKYTGELFF
TRBD1	.	TRBV10-3	TRBJ1-4	TGTGCCATCAGATCAACCGGGACAGGAAATGAAAAACTGTTTTTT	CAIRSTGTGNEKLFF
.	.	TRBV12-3/TRBV12-4	TRBJ1-1	TGTGCCAGCAGTTTAAAAGGGAGAGAAGCTTTCTTT	CASSLKGREAFF
TRBD2	.	TRBV6-5	TRBJ2-7	TGTGCCAGCAGTTACGTCAGCGGGGGAGCCTACGAGCAGTACTTC	CASSYVSGGAYEQYF
.	.	TRBV7-8	TRBJ1-1	TGTGCCAGCAGCTTAGGTTCCGTTGGCCTGAACACTGAAGCTTTCTTT	CASSLGSVGLNTEAFF
TRBD1	.	TRBV6-1	TRBJ1-4	TGTGCCAGCAGTGTAGGGACAGGGGGCGTACTGGGAACTAATGAAAAACTGTTTTTT	CASSVGTGGVLGTNEKLFF
.	.	TRBV7-2	TRBJ1-2	TGTGCCAGCGGAGGCAACTATGGCTACACCTTC	CASGGNYGYTF
TRBD2	few	TRBV11-2	TRBJ2-7	TGTGCCAGCAGCTCCGGCGGGGGGGCCTTCTCCGAGCAGTACTTC	CASSSGGGAFSEQYF
TRBD1	.	TRBV7-2	TRBJ1-5	TGTGCCAGCAGCTCCATGACAGGGGAACAGCCCCAGCATTTT	CASSSMTGEQPQHF
TRBD1	.	TRBV9	TRBJ1-1	TGTGCCAGCAGCCCGCTGACAGGGGGCACTGAAGCTTTCTTT	CASSPLTGGTEAFF
.	.	TRBV6-4	TRBJ1-6	TGTGCCAGCAGTGACTCGGGGACACTGCCCAATTCACCCCTCCACTTT	CASSDSGTLPNSPLHF
.	.	TRBV5-1	TRBJ2-1	TGCGCCAGCAGCCCGGGAACCAGGGGCAATGAGCAGTTCTTC	CASSPGTRGNEQFF
.	.	TRBV15	TRBJ1-6	TGTGCCACCAGCAGAGTAGGGGTTTCCTATAATTCACCCCTCCACTTT	CATSRVGVSYNSPLHF
TRBD1	.	TRBV4-2	TRBJ1-4	TGTGCCAGCAGCCAAGATCGCAGGACAGGGTATGAAAAACTGTTTTTT	CASSQDRRTGYEKLFF
TRBD2	once	TRBV7-2	TRBJ2-5	TGTGCCAGCAGCGCGGGACTAGCGGGGGCTGGGACCCAGTACTTC	CASSAGLAGAGTQYF
.	.	TRBV11-3	TRBJ1-5	TGTGGCCGAAATGAGAGCAATCAGCCCCAGCATTTT	CGRNESNQPQHF
TRBD1	.	TRBV5-1	TRBJ1-2	TGCGCCAGCAGTGCCCTTGGGCCGGGACAGGGGAATGGCTACACCTTC	CASSALGPGQGNGYTF
.	.	TRBV12-3/TRBV12-4	TRBJ1-5	TGTGCCAGCAGAGCTGTAGGCAATCAGCCCCAGCATTTT	CASRAVGNQPQHF
.	.	TRBV6-2/TRBV6-3	TRBJ2-1	TGTGCCAGCAGTTCCCTCCGGGTGGCGGGGCGGTACAATGAGCAGTTCTTC	CASSSLRVAGRYNEQFF
.	.	TRBV10-3	TRBJ1-2	TGTGCCATCAGTGTGTTGGCAAGAGGAGCTAACTATGGCTACACCTTC	CAISVLARGANYGYTF
.	.	TRBV24-1	TRBJ1-2	TGTGCCACCAGTGCTATGCCGAACTATGGCTACACCTTC	CATSAMPNYGYTF
TRBD2	.	TRBV7-2	TRBJ2-5	TGTGCCAGCAGCTTAGCGGTTGCGGGGGGGTTTGAGGCCCCCAAAGAGACCCAGTACTTC	CASSLAVAGGFEAPKETQYF
TRBD1	.	TRBV5-4	TRBJ1-4	TGTGCCAGCAGCCACTGGGGGACAGGGGTTTTAGAGCGTAATTCTAAACTGTTTTTT	CASSHWGTGVLERNSKLFF
TRBD1	once	TRBV11-2	TRBJ2-1	TGTGCCAGCAGCTTAGAAGGTGGGTGGACAGGGATAATTTCCAATGAGCAGTTCTTC	CASSLEGGWTGIISNEQFF
.	.	TRBV27	TRBJ2-7	TGTGCCAGCAGTTTACCTCCTCCCCAGAACTACGAGCAGTACTTC	CASSLPPPQNYEQYF
.	.	TRBV11-2	TRBJ1-1	TGTGCCAGCAGCTTACTAGGAACCGCGGTCGTTGAAGCTTTCTTT	CASSLLGTAVVEAFF
.	.	TRBV7-9	TRBJ1-2	TGTGCCAGCAGCTTAGGGCAGGGTGGGTATGGCTACACCTTC	CASSLGQGGYGYTF